These T cell receptor beta chains were read from a single sample in a study of T cells in Graves' hyperthyroidism and ophthalmopathy. TCRdb reanalysed the multiplex PCR reads using MiXCR and keeps one entry per CDR3 protein. The sample records about 500,000 distinct CDR3 sequences, 40% to 50% being singletons. The material sequenced was peripheral blood or thyroid tissue (not recorded which). The source of these receptors is an adult woman with Graves' disease, either hyperthyroidism or ophthalmopathy (not recorded which). The CDR3 runs from the conserved cysteine through the conserved F or W. The D gene is left open where the match is weak. Size tells how often a clone was seen (once, few, many) or the class of an expanded clone, and some rows leave it out.

clone_size | d_call | j_call | cdr3_length | v_call | cdr3_aa | cdr3_nt
NA | NA | TRBJ2-2 | 14 | TRBV10-3 | CAINGQGGTGELFF | TGTGCCATCAACGGGCAGGGGGGGACCGGGGAGCTGTTTTTT
few | NA | TRBJ1-1 | 12 | TRBV15 | CATSRRDTEAFF | TGTGCCACCAGCAGAAGGGACACTGAAGCTTTCTTT
NA | NA | TRBJ1-2 | 13 | TRBV7-9 | CASSYGGGNGYTF | TGTGCCAGCAGCTACGGGGGAGGGAATGGCTACACCTTC
many | NA | TRBJ2-2 | 13 | TRBV20-1 | CSASGGRTGELFF | TGCAGTGCTAGTGGGGGGCGCACCGGGGAGCTGTTTTTT
NA | NA | TRBJ1-1 | 15 | TRBV7-9 | CANSLVEKIRTEAFF | TGTGCCAACAGCTTAGTTGAGAAGATAAGGACTGAAGCTTTCTTT
many | NA | TRBJ2-7 | 13 | TRBV29-1 | CSAQTGTEREQYF | TGCAGCGCTCAAACCGGGACTGAGCGCGAGCAGTACTTC
NA | NA | TRBJ1-1 | 15 | TRBV7-9 | CASSPTAGAHTEAFF | TGTGCCAGCAGCCCTACAGCCGGTGCGCACACTGAAGCTTTCTTT
NA | TRBD1 | TRBJ1-2 | 15 | TRBV12-3/TRBV12-4 | CASSFFGQVGKTYTF | TGTGCCAGCAGTTTCTTCGGACAGGTCGGGAAGACCTACACCTTC
NA | TRBD2 | TRBJ2-7 | 13 | TRBV10-3 | CAISLGTTVEQYF | TGTGCCATCAGTCTTGGGACTACTGTCGAGCAGTACTTC
many | TRBD2 | TRBJ2-5 | 16 | TRBV20-1 | CSASGLAGGDGETQYF | TGCAGTGCTTCGGGACTAGCGGGAGGGGACGGAGAGACCCAGTACTTC
many | NA | TRBJ2-2 | 17 | TRBV5-1 | CASTGGAQGAGLGELFF | TGCGCCAGCACGGGAGGTGCACAGGGAGCGGGCCTCGGGGAGCTGTTTTTT
many | NA | TRBJ1-1 | 13 | TRBV10-3 | CAISDWVLAEAFF | TGTGCCATCAGTGACTGGGTGCTCGCTGAAGCTTTCTTT
NA | NA | TRBJ2-7 | 14 | TRBV12-3/TRBV12-4 | CASSPTGVTYEQYF | TGTGCCAGCAGCCCGACAGGAGTAACCTACGAGCAGTACTTC
NA | NA | TRBJ1-1 | 9 | TRBV29-1 | CSVNFQALF | TGCAGCGTCAATTTCCAAGCTCTCTTT
many | NA | TRBJ2-7 | 14 | TRBV2 | CASSESSGGSEQYF | TGTGCCAGCAGTGAAAGTTCAGGAGGGAGCGAGCAGTACTTC
once | NA | TRBJ1-5 | 12 | TRBV19 | CASSIDVQPQHF | TGTGCCAGTAGTATAGATGTCCAGCCCCAGCATTTT
few | NA | TRBJ1-6 | 14 | TRBV7-9 | CASSQDRVNSPLHF | TGCGCCAGCAGCCAAGATCGGGTTAATTCACCCCTCCACTTT
NA | NA | TRBJ2-2 | 19 | TRBV9 | CASSVGNPVARQNTGELFF | TGTGCCAGCAGCGTAGGAAATCCAGTCGCTAGACAGAACACCGGGGAGCTGTTTTTT
few | NA | TRBJ2-7 | 15 | TRBV6-5 | CASSPTWGTTYEQYF | TGTGCCAGCAGTCCAACTTGGGGGACGACCTACGAGCAGTACTTC
NA | NA | TRBJ1-2 | 13 | TRBV24-1 | CATRTAWDTGYTF | TGTGCCACCCGGACAGCCTGGGACACTGGCTACACCTTC
many | NA | TRBJ2-5 | 15 | TRBV7-3 | CASSLTANTRETQYF | TGTGCCAGCAGCTTGACCGCGAATACCAGAGAGACCCAGTACTTC
once | NA | TRBJ1-5 | 13 | TRBV5-6 | CASRVRSNQPQHF | TGTGCCAGCAGGGTCAGGAGCAATCAGCCCCAGCATTTT
NA | NA | TRBJ1-2 | 13 | TRBV6-1 | CASRVSAGEGYTF | TGTGCCAGCAGGGTATCGGCAGGGGAAGGCTACACCTTC
NA | TRBD2 | TRBJ2-2 | 18 | TRBV7-3 | CASSLTPSGRGGTGELFF | TGTGCCAGCAGCTTAACCCCTAGCGGGAGGGGGGGCACCGGGGAGCTGTTTTTT
NA | NA | TRBJ1-2 | 13 | TRBV18 | CASSPAGTYGYTF | TGTGCCAGCTCACCGGCAGGGACCTATGGCTACACCTTC
NA | TRBD1 | TRBJ1-5 | 16 | TRBV19 | CASSIDTGAERQPQHF | TGTGCCAGTAGTATAGATACAGGGGCAGAGCGTCAGCCCCAGCATTTT
many | TRBD2 | TRBJ2-5 | 15 | TRBV2 | CASRRTSGDFETQYF | TGTGCCAGCAGACGAACTAGCGGGGACTTTGAGACCCAGTACTTC
many | NA | TRBJ1-1 | 14 | TRBV10-3 | CAIRPSRELGEAFF | TGTGCCATCAGGCCTTCCAGGGAATTGGGTGAAGCTTTCTTT
NA | NA | TRBJ2-5 | 14 | TRBV10-2 | CASSSSGDWETQYF | TGCGCCAGCAGTAGTTCCGGGGACTGGGAGACCCAGTACTTC
NA | TRBD1 | TRBJ1-6 | 15 | TRBV4-1 | CASSRPGGMDSPLHF | TGTGCCAGCAGCCGGCCAGGGGGCATGGATTCACCCCTCCACTTT
NA | NA | TRBJ2-2 | 13 | TRBV20-1 | CSARDMGTGELFF | TGCAGTGCTAGAGATATGGGGACAGGGGAGCTGTTTTTT
NA | NA | TRBJ2-3 | 14 | TRBV4-3 | CASSQEARTDTQYF | TGCGCCAGCAGCCAAGAGGCTAGAACAGATACGCAGTATTTT
NA | TRBD1 | TRBJ1-2 | 16 | TRBV7-9 | CASSGGTDPAPYGYTF | TGTGCCAGCAGCGGCGGGACAGACCCTGCCCCCTATGGCTACACCTTC
NA | NA | TRBJ1-3 | 14 | TRBV11-2 | CASALRTSGNTIYF | TGTGCCAGCGCGCTCCGGACCTCTGGAAACACCATATATTTT
NA | TRBD1 | TRBJ1-2 | 16 | TRBV25-1 | CASSGSWDRGDRGYTF | TGTGCCAGCAGTGGGTCATGGGACAGGGGCGATCGTGGCTACACCTTC
NA | TRBD1 | TRBJ1-6 | 16 | TRBV6-1 | CASRQTGGCFESPLHF | TGTGCCAGCAGACAAACAGGGGGCTGTTTTGAATCACCCCTCCACTTT
many | TRBD1 | TRBJ1-2 | 14 | TRBV11-2 | CASSLGQANYGYTF | TGTGCCAGCAGCCTCGGACAGGCCAACTATGGCTACACCTTC
few | NA | TRBJ1-2 | 11 | TRBV29-1 | CSVETGSGYTF | TGCAGCGTTGAAACAGGCAGCGGCTACACCTTC
NA | NA | TRBJ2-3 | 17 | TRBV7-2 | CASSEALVPWGTDTQYF | TGTGCCAGCAGCGAGGCGCTAGTCCCTTGGGGCACAGATACGCAGTATTTT
many | TRBD1 | TRBJ1-5 | 14 | TRBV5-8 | CASSLVGQGEPQHF | TGTGCCAGCAGCTTGGTAGGACAGGGGGAGCCCCAGCATTTT
many | NA | TRBJ1-5 | 15 | TRBV4-1 | CASSQEGQGREPQHF | TGCGCCAGCAGCCAGGAAGGGCAGGGGAGGGAGCCCCAGCATTTT
many | TRBD2 | TRBJ2-5 | 15 | TRBV10-3 | CAISELGGSKETQYF | TGTGCCATCAGTGAGCTCGGGGGGTCCAAAGAGACCCAGTACTTC
few | TRBD1 | TRBJ1-2 | 14 | TRBV20-1 | CSARTGASNYGYTF | TGCAGTGCCAGGACAGGGGCGTCTAACTATGGCTACACCTTC
few | NA | TRBJ1-6 | 12 | TRBV7-2 | CASSRIFWPLHF | TGTGCCAGCAGCCGAATTTTCTGGCCCCTCCACTTT
NA | NA | TRBJ2-2 | 16 | TRBV2 | CASSAKRVPNTGELFF | TGTGCCAGCAGTGCGAAGCGGGTGCCGAACACCGGGGAGCTGTTTTTT
NA | NA | TRBJ1-1 | 14 | TRBV20-1 | CSARGSSGITEAFF | TGCAGTGCTAGAGGAAGTAGCGGGATCACAGAAGCTTTCTTT
many | TRBD1 | TRBJ1-4 | 18 | TRBV25-1 | CASSPGTVLVGSNEKLFF | TGTGCCAGCAGTCCCGGGACAGTTTTGGTGGGTTCTAATGAAAAACTGTTTTTT
NA | NA | TRBJ1-1 | 15 | TRBV14 | CASSQGTRTGGHTFF | TGTGCCAGCAGCCAAGGAACACGGACGGGGGGCCACACCTTCTTT
many | NA | TRBJ2-7 | 14 | TRBV5-1 | CASSLQGTTYEQYF | TGCGCCAGCAGCTTGCAGGGGACAACCTACGAGCAGTACTTC
NA | TRBD1 | TRBJ1-2 | 17 | TRBV7-2 | CASSGHGTGGEYYGYTF | TGTGCCAGCAGCGGACACGGGACAGGAGGGGAGTACTATGGCTACACCTTC
NA | NA | TRBJ1-4 | 13 | TRBV6-5 | CASRTAVVEKLFF | TGTGCCAGCAGGACCGCGGTTGTTGAAAAACTGTTTTTT
NA | NA | TRBJ1-3 | 15 | TRBV25-1 | CASTDLGKTGNTIYF | TGTGCCAGCACCGACCTCGGGAAAACTGGAAACACCATATATTTT
once | NA | TRBJ2-7 | 12 | TRBV2 | CASTVRGSEQYF | TGTGCCAGCACCGTCAGGGGATCCGAGCAGTACTTC
NA | TRBD1 | TRBJ1-4 | 16 | TRBV25-1 | CACSAKGTGANEKLFF | TGTGCCTGCAGTGCCAAAGGGACAGGAGCTAATGAAAAACTGTTTTTT
NA | NA | TRBJ2-7 | 13 | TRBV7-9 | CASSGDDRSEQYF | TGTGCCAGCAGCGGCGATGACAGGTCCGAGCAGTACTTC
many | NA | TRBJ1-1 | 15 | TRBV2 | CASSFTSNLNTEAFF | TGTGCCAGCAGCTTTACTAGCAACCTGAACACTGAAGCTTTCTTT
NA | TRBD1 | TRBJ1-2 | 15 | TRBV14 | CASSPYKDRVYGYTF | TGTGCCAGCAGCCCCTACAAAGACAGGGTTTATGGCTACACCTTC
many | TRBD2 | TRBJ2-5 | 14 | TRBV5-4 | CASSLDGGQETQYF | TGTGCCAGCAGCTTGGACGGGGGGCAAGAGACCCAGTACTTC
NA | NA | TRBJ1-5 | 15 | TRBV11-2 | CASSAAGNSNQLQHF | TGTGCCAGCAGTGCAGCAGGGAATAGCAATCAGCTCCAGCATTTT
NA | TRBD1 | TRBJ2-7 | 14 | TRBV20-1 | CSAGRTGLPYEQYF | TGCAGTGCTGGAAGGACAGGGCTACCCTACGAGCAGTACTTC